This T cell receptor (beta chain) was recovered during a study of blood T cell repertoires in COVID-19. Looking at the study overall: Sites in the United States, Italy and Spain provided acute and convalescent COVID-19 samples.

A Seattle source enrolled patients during active infection and followed them longitudinally. This clone was counted between two and nine times. Original data processing: From reference gene primer amplification, estimates of nucleated cell counts were derived. TCRdb's copy holds only in-frame clones and misses some; the assay was immunoSEQ multiplex PCR. Clone size and V and J calls were adopted from that table, with D and trimming inferred from the DNA. Altogether some 75,000 clones are present, 75% to 90% being singletons, with the ten largest covering about 5.7%. The sample consisted of peripheral blood. This clonotype originated in a man older than 75 with COVID-19, enrolled during active disease.

CDR3 bases: TGTGCCAGCAGCTGGACAGCCTACGAGCAGTACTTC. Its protein product is CASSWTAYEQYF. V and J are TRBV5-8 and TRBJ2-7; weak D call: TRBD1 (6 bases). The V gene's germline CDR1 is SGHTS and CDR2 YDEGEE. This CDR3 comprises 12 residues. V was shortened by 3 bases and J by 2 bases, with 6 bases between the two germline ends.